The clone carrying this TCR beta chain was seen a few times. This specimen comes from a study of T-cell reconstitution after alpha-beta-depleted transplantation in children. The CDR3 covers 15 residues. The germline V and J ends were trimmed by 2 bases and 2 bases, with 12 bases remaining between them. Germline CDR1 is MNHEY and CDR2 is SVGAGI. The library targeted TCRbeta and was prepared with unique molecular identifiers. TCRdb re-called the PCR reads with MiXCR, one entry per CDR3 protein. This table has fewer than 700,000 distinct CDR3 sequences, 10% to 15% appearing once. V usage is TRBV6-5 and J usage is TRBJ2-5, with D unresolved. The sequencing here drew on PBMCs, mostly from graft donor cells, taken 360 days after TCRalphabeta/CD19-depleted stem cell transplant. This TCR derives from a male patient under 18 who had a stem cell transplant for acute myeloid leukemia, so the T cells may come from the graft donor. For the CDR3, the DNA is TGTGCCAGCAGTTACACCGGACGGCTACAAGAGACCCAGTACTTC. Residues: CASSYTGRLQETQYF.